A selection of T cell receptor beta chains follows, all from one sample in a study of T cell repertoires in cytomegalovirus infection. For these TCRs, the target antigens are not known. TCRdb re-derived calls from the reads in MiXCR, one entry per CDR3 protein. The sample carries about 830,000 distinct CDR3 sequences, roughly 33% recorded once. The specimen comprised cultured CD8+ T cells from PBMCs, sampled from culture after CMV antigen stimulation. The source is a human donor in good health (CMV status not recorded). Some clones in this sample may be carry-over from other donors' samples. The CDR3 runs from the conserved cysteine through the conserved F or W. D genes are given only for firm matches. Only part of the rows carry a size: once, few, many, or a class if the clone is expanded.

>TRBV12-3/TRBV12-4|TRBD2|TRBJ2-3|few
CASSFWLAGDSSTDTQYF
TGTGCCAGCAGTTTTTGGCTAGCGGGGGACTCTAGCACAGATACGCAGTATTTT
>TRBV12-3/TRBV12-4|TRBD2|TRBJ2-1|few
CASTQGGLNEQFF
TGTGCCAGCACCCAGGGAGGGCTCAATGAGCAGTTCTTC
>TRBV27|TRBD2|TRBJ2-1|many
CASAHASGGLYNEQFF
TGTGCCAGCGCCCACGCAAGCGGGGGGCTATACAATGAGCAGTTCTTC
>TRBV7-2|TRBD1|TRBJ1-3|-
CANSSRRQGMGNTIYF
TGTGCCAACAGCTCGCGTAGACAGGGAATGGGAAACACCATATATTTT
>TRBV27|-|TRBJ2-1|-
CASTLGARGDNEQFF
TGTGCCAGCACCCTCGGGGCGAGGGGGGACAATGAGCAGTTCTTC
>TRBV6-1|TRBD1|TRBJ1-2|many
CASSFRQGSNYGYTF
TGTGCCAGCAGTTTTCGACAGGGGTCCAACTATGGCTACACCTTC
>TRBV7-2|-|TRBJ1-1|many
CASSSALGTEAFF
TGTGCCAGCAGCTCAGCCTTGGGGACTGAAGCTTTCTTT
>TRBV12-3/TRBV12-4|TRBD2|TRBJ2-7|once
CASSSGGGYNEQYF
TGTGCCAGCAGCAGCGGGGGCGGGTACAATGAGCAGTACTTC
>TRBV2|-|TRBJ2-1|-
CASNHPGSSYNEQFF
TGTGCCAGCAACCACCCGGGGAGCTCCTACAATGAGCAGTTCTTC
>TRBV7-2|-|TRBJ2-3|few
CASSLEVRRGGVSSTDTQYF
TGTGCCAGCAGCTTAGAAGTGAGGAGGGGGGGGGTTTCTAGCACAGATACGCAGTATTTT
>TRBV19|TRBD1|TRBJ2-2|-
CASSARGRGELFF
TGTGCCAGTAGTGCCAGGGGGCGTGGGGAGCTGTTTTTT
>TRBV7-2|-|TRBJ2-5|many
CASSGHRTTAQETQYF
TGTGCCAGCAGCGGGCACCGGACTACCGCCCAAGAGACCCAGTACTTC
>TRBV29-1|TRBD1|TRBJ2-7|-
CSVETGLEQYF
TGCAGCGTTGAGACAGGGCTCGAGCAGTACTTC
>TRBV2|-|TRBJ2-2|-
CARQENTGELFF
TGTGCCCGACAGGAAAACACCGGGGAGCTGTTTTTT
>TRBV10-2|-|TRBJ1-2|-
CASSEKGRTSLYGYTF
TGCGCCAGCAGTGAGAAGGGCAGGACCAGTCTCTATGGCTACACCTTC
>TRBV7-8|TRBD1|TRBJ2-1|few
CASSLAPGGDYNEQFF
TGTGCCAGCAGCTTAGCGCCAGGGGGCGACTACAATGAGCAGTTCTTC
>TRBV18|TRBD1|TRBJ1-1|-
CASGVRGQYTEAFF
TGTGCCAGCGGAGTAAGGGGGCAGTACACTGAAGCTTTCTTT
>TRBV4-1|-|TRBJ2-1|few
CASSHYSGTYNEQFF
TGCGCCAGCAGCCATTATTCCGGGACTTACAATGAGCAGTTCTTC
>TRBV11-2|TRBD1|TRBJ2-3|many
CASSLIGTDPSTDTQYF
TGTGCCAGCAGCTTAATCGGGACAGACCCTTCCACAGATACGCAGTATTTT
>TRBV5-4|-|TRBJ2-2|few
CASSPAFNTGELFF
TGTGCCAGCAGCCCCGCTTTTAACACCGGGGAGCTGTTTTTT
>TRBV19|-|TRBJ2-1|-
CASSIEFNTGYNEQFF
TGTGCCAGTAGTATAGAATTCAACACCGGCTACAATGAGCAGTTCTTC
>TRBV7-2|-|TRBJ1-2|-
CASSLAGDLYGYTF
TGTGCCAGCAGCTTAGCGGGGGATCTCTATGGCTACACCTTC
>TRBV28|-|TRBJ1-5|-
CASSPTVFNQPQHF
TGTGCCAGCAGTCCCACAGTTTTCAATCAGCCCCAGCATTTT
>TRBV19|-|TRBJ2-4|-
CASTGVVGKNIQYF
TGTGCCAGTACGGGGGTAGTAGGCAAAAACATTCAGTACTTC
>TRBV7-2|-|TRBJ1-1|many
CASSRIWDTMNTEAFF
TGTGCCAGCAGCCGAATTTGGGACACCATGAACACTGAAGCTTTCTTT
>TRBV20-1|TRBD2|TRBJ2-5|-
CSASGLAGEETQYF
TGCAGTGCTTCGGGACTAGCGGGGGAAGAGACCCAGTACTTC
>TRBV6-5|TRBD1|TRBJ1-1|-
CASSGQFRAFF
TGTGCCAGCTCGGGACAGTTTAGGGCTTTCTTT
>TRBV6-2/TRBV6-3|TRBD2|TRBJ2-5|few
CASSSGLAQYQETQYF
TGTGCCAGCAGTTCGGGACTAGCGCAGTACCAAGAGACCCAGTACTTC
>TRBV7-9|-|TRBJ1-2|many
CASSSGLGYTF
TGTGCCAGCAGCTCAGGGCTTGGCTACACCTTC
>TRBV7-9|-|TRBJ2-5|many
CASSLQGRETQYF
TGTGCCAGCAGCTTACAGGGCCGAGAGACCCAGTACTTC
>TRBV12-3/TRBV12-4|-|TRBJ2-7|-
CASSHSRELYEQYF
TGTGCCAGCAGTCACTCTCGGGAGCTCTACGAGCAGTACTTC
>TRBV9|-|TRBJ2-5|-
CASSPRPGAQETQYF
TGTGCCAGCAGCCCCCGACCGGGGGCACAAGAGACCCAGTACTTC
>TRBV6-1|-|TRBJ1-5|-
CASIEVGVSNQPQHF
TGTGCCAGCATCGAAGTTGGAGTGAGCAATCAGCCCCAGCATTTT
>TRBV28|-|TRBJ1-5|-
CASSQLDSYNQPQHF
TGTGCCAGCAGTCAGTTAGACAGTTACAATCAGCCCCAGCATTTT
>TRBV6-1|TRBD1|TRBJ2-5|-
CASRRTGVGETQYF
TGTGCCAGCAGACGGACAGGGGTTGGGGAGACCCAGTACTTC
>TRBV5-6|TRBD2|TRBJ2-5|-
CASSSLGTSARETQYF
TGTGCCAGCAGTTCCTTGGGGACTAGCGCTCGAGAGACCCAGTACTTC
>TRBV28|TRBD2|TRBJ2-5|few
CASRTPRGGLGETQYF
TGTGCCAGCAGGACCCCCCGCGGGGGGTTAGGAGAGACCCAGTACTTC
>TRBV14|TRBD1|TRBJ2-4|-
CASSPNWDRPKNIQYF
TGTGCCAGCAGCCCTAATTGGGACAGGCCAAAAAACATTCAGTACTTC
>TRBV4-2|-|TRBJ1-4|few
CASSPLGGDTNEKLFF
TGTGCCAGCAGCCCCCTCGGGGGGGATACTAATGAAAAACTGTTTTTT
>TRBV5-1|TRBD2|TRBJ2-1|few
CASSLDPGGYYNEQFF
TGCGCCAGCAGCTTGGACCCGGGGGGATACTACAATGAGCAGTTCTTC
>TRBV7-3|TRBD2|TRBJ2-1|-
CASSLLAGSGGQFF
TGTGCCAGCAGCTTACTAGCGGGCTCCGGAGGGCAGTTCTTC
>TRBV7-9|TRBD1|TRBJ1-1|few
CASSTDDRTGLNTEAFF
TGTGCCAGCAGCACCGACGATCGGACAGGGTTGAACACTGAAGCTTTCTTT
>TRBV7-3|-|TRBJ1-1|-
CASSSSGQNTEAFF
TGTGCCAGCAGCTCCTCGGGACAGAACACTGAAGCTTTCTTT
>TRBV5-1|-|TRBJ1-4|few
CASSFRGVATNEKLFF
TGCGCCAGCAGCTTCCGAGGGGTAGCAACTAATGAAAAACTGTTTTTT
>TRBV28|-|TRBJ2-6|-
CASRLTDSGANVLTF
TGTGCCAGCAGGCTTACAGACTCTGGGGCCAACGTCCTGACTTTC
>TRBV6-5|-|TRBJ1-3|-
CASSLISGNTIYF
TGTGCCAGCAGTTTGATCTCTGGAAACACCATATATTTT
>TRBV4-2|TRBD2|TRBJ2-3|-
CASSQRLAGGPGTDTQYF
TGTGCCAGCAGCCAGCGACTAGCGGGGGGGCCCGGCACAGATACGCAGTATTTT
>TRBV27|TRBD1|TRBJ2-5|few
CASSLRTGEYQETQYF
TGTGCCAGCAGTTTACGGACAGGGGAGTACCAAGAGACCCAGTACTTC
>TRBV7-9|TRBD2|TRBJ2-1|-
CASSPGTSGGTDEQFF
TGTGCCAGCAGCCCAGGGACTAGCGGTGGGACTGATGAGCAGTTCTTC
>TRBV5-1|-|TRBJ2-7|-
CASRASSYEQYF
TGCGCCAGCAGGGCCAGTTCTTACGAGCAGTACTTC
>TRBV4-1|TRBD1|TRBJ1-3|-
CASSQDLGTGVLSGNTIYF
TGCGCCAGCAGCCAAGATCTGGGGACAGGGGTCCTCTCTGGAAACACCATATATTTT
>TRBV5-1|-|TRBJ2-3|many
CASSGSTDTQYF
TGTGCCAGCAGCGGTAGCACAGATACGCAGTATTTT
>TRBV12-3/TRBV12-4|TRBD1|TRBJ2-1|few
CASSQTGTNEQFF
TGTGCCAGCAGCCAGACAGGGACCAATGAGCAGTTCTTC
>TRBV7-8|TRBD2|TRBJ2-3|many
CASSLVSGEPSRGQYF
TGTGCCAGCAGCTTAGTTAGCGGGGAGCCCAGTCGGGGGCAGTATTTT
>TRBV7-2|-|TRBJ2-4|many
CASSLTLSSAKNIQYF
TGTGCCAGCAGCTTAACGTTAAGTTCCGCCAAAAACATTCAGTACTTC
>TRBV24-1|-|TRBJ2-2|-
CATSDLSTGELFF
TGTGCCACCAGTGATCTGTCTACCGGGGAGCTGTTTTTT
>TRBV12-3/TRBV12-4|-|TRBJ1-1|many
CASSVLDTEAFF
TGTGCCAGCAGTGTTTTGGACACTGAAGCTTTCTTT
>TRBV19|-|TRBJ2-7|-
CASSMFGGYEQYF
TGTGCCAGTAGTATGTTTGGGGGCTACGAGCAGTACTTC
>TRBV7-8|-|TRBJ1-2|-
CASSLKAFVWGYTF
TGTGCCAGCAGCTTAAAGGCCTTCGTCTGGGGCTACACCTTC